These 10 T cell receptor beta chains came from one sample sequenced in a study of blood T cells in healthy people across ages. It was with a sample-barcoded 5' primer and a J-beta primer mix that a second PCR of roughly 7 to 12 cycles was run. TCRdb fed the 5' RACE reads into MiXCR, producing one record per CDR3 protein. The data hold roughly 800,000 distinct CDR3 sequences, with roughly 64% observed a single time. The sample consisted of blood. Receptors were obtained from a man younger than 40 in good health.

This clonotype turned up a few times. This sequence joins TRBV9 and TRBJ1-2, with D possibly matching TRBD1 (5 bases). This CDR3 spans 13 amino acids. Germline CDR1 reads SGDLS; CDR2 reads YYNGEE. V gave up 2 bases and J gave up 8 bases, with 13 bases separating them. The chain's CDR3 is CASSVNGAGGYTF. CDR3 DNA sequence: TGTGCCAGCAGCGTTAACGGGGCCGGGGGCTACACCTTC.

To note about this clonotype: One end of the junction fails to match germline, which may point to a read error. The chain joins TRBV20-1 to TRBJ2-5, with unresolved D. This CDR3 comprises 13 residues. CDR1 and CDR2 from the germline V gene are DFQATT and SNEGSKA (reference sequence). CDR3 nucleotides: TGCAGTGCTGGAGACCACGTCGAAGAGACCCAGTACTTC. This translates into CSAGDHVEETQYF.

This clonotype was detected ten times or more. The genes are TRBV29-1 and TRBJ2-7, with TRBD1 as a possible D gene (6 bases). CDR1 and CDR2 from the germline V gene are SQVTM and ANQGSEA. V was pared by 7 bases and J by 1 base, with 8 bases between. The CDR3 runs to 11 residues. The CDR3 loop is CSAGQSYEQYF. The CDR3 DNA is TGCAGCGCCGGACAGTCCTACGAGCAGTACTTC.

The CDR3 reads CASSALPSTNEQFF. CDR3 in DNA: TGTGCCAGCAGTGCACTCCCTAGCACCAATGAGCAGTTCTTC. The V gene is TRBV6-1, the J gene TRBJ2-1; possibly TRBD2 for D (5 bases). The CDR3 totals 14 residues. The V gene's germline CDR1 is MNHNS and CDR2 SASEGT. Deletions cut 4 bases from V and 6 bases from J, with 13 bases between.

The chain employs TRBV7-3 and TRBJ1-2; unclear D gene. V lost 1 base and J 4 bases, leaving 7 bases between the germline ends. CDR3 length: 13 amino acids. CDR1 and CDR2 (germline): SGHTA, FQGTGA. The CDR3 bases are TGTGCCAGCAGCTTAATGAACGGCTATGGCTACACCTTC. Amino acid sequence: CASSLMNGYGYTF. The full variable domain, its missing parts supplied by reference TRBV7-3 and TRBJ1-2, is GAGVSQTPSNKVTEKGKYVELRCDPISGHTALYWYRQSLGQGPEFLIYFQGTGAADDSGLPNDRFFAVRPEGSVSTLKIQRTERGDSAVYLCASSLMNGYGYTFGSGTRLTVV.

The V call is TRBV20-1, the J call TRBJ2-1; 9 nucleotides agree with TRBD2. The CDR3 extends over 16 amino acids. Trimming removed 0 bases from V and 1 base from J; junction bases left unmatched: 4. Germline values: CDR1 DFQATT, CDR2 SNEGSKA (reference sequence). The CDR3 sequence: CSARDLLAGSYNEQFF. CDR3 DNA sequence: TGCAGTGCTAGAGATTTACTAGCGGGTTCCTACAATGAGCAGTTCTTC.

This clonotype has ten or more counts. The CDR3 sequence: CASLTTTSGRGMATQYF. In nucleotides, the CDR3 is TGTGCCAGCCTAACAACGACTAGCGGGAGAGGGATGGCGACCCAGTACTTC. The rearrangement links TRBV12-3 or TRBV12-4 to TRBJ2-5; TRBD2 matches at 12 bases. The CDR3 contains 17 residues. Losses at the gene ends were 8 bases for V and 7 bases for J; bases not matched to a gene: 17.

The CDR3 coding sequence is TGCAGTGCTAGTACCATGACAGAGAGCACAGATACGCAGTATTTT. It specifies CSASTMTESTDTQYF. J is TRBJ2-3 and V is TRBV20-1; tentative D call: TRBD1 (5 bases). The V end was cut by 3 bases, the J end by 0 bases, with 13 bases between. Germline V gene lookup returns CDR1 DFQATT and CDR2 SNEGSKA (reference sequence). The CDR3 has 15 residues.

This chain links TRBV30 with TRBJ2-1, with 8 bases lining up with TRBD2. This CDR3 contains 12 residues. Germline V lookup: CDR1 GTSNPN, CDR2 SVGIG (reference sequence). The junction had 8 bases not matched to a gene; V was cut back by 2 bases and J by 14 bases. CDR3 amino acids: CAWSTVAGMEFF. The CDR3, as DNA: TGTGCCTGGAGTACCGTAGCGGGAATGGAGTTCTTC.

As for this clonotype: At one end, the junction sequence differs from germline, possibly due to a read error. The chain couples TRBV11-2 to TRBJ2-5; the match to TRBD1 covers 8 bases. CDR1 SGHAT and CDR2 FQNNGV come from the germline V gene. The CDR3 is 14 residues long. The CDR3 region is CAGSLWGQEETQYF. In DNA, the CDR3 is TGTGCCGGCAGCTTATGGGGACAGGAAGAGACCCAGTACTTC.